This is a list of T cell receptor beta chains from one sample in a study of blood T cells in healthy people across ages. TCRdb recomputed calls from the 5' RACE reads with MiXCR, one row per CDR3 protein. The data show approximately 810,000 distinct CDR3 sequences, with roughly 26% seen just once and roughly 17% held by the top ten. The sequenced sample consisted of blood. The receptors were sampled from a woman older than 75 in good health. Both conserved end residues are part of each CDR3. The D gene is left open where the match is weak. The listing skips clone size in some rows; elsewhere it reads once, few, many or a size class.

J | size | D | V | DNA | CDR3
TRBJ1-1 | few | NA | TRBV5-1 | TGCGCCAGCAGCTTACAGGGAAGCGGGAACACTGAAGCTTTCTTT | CASSLQGSGNTEAFF
TRBJ1-2 | NA | NA | TRBV7-8 | TGTGCCAGCAGCCCACGCCCGGGGAGGGGTAGCTATGGCTACACCTTC | CASSPRPGRGSYGYTF
TRBJ1-1 | many | NA | TRBV29-1 | TGCAGCGTTGCAGGGACTGAAGCTTTCTTT | CSVAGTEAFF
TRBJ2-7 | NA | NA | TRBV7-2 | TGTGCCAGGAGACGGCGAGGGACGGACCACTACGAGCAGTACTTC | CARRRRGTDHYEQYF
TRBJ1-1 | NA | NA | TRBV9 | TGTGCCAGCAGCGGATCCACGACAGCATCTGAAGCTTTCTTT | CASSGSTTASEAFF
TRBJ1-6 | few | TRBD1 | TRBV6-1 | TGTGCCAGCAGTGAAGTTCAGGGGGTTGTGTCACCCCTCCACTTT | CASSEVQGVVSPLHF
TRBJ2-7 | many | NA | TRBV6-2/TRBV6-3 | TGTGCCAGCAGTTATTTTCCCGGAAGAACCGGGCTACCGGATCGGGAGCAGTACTTC | CASSYFPGRTGLPDREQYF
TRBJ2-4 | NA | NA | TRBV18 | TGTGCCAGCTCACCAAGCGGAGACATTCAGTACTTC | CASSPSGDIQYF
TRBJ2-3 | few | NA | TRBV24-1 | TGTGCCACCAGTGATCCACTCTTTACAGGGTTTGACGGGCCAGATACGCAGTATTTT | CATSDPLFTGFDGPDTQYF
TRBJ2-5 | many | TRBD1 | TRBV2 | TGTGCCAGCAGTAACCCCCGGGACAGGGCGCTAGAGACCCAGTACTTC | CASSNPRDRALETQYF
TRBJ2-2 | NA | TRBD1 | TRBV2 | TGTGCCAGCCGGCCGGGGACAGTTAACACCGGGGAGCTGTTTTTT | CASRPGTVNTGELFF
TRBJ1-2 | many | NA | TRBV10-3 | TGTGCCATCAGTGAGCAGTTTACTGGTACGACAGCAGCTGGCTACACCTTC | CAISEQFTGTTAAGYTF
TRBJ1-2 | NA | NA | TRBV7-2 | TGTGCCAGCAGCTTATTGGCAGGGGTGGATGGCTACACCTTC | CASSLLAGVDGYTF
TRBJ2-4 | NA | NA | TRBV19 | TGTGCCAGTAGTATGGGACCGCTTTTAGCCAAAAACATTCAGTACTTC | CASSMGPLLAKNIQYF
TRBJ1-5 | NA | NA | TRBV18 | TGTGCCAGCTCACCAGCGGGGAGCAATCAGCCCCGGCATTTT | CASSPAGSNQPRHF
TRBJ1-1 | many | NA | TRBV29-1 | TGCAGCGCCGAGGGGTTTTTGAACACTGAAGCTTTCTTT | CSAEGFLNTEAFF
TRBJ1-2 | many | NA | TRBV7-2 | TGTGCCAGCAGCTTAGTCCCCCCGATATATGGCTACACCTTC | CASSLVPPIYGYTF
TRBJ1-2 | few | TRBD1 | TRBV3-1 | TGTGCCAGCAGCCAAGTCCTGGACAGGGTTTATGGCTACACCTTC | CASSQVLDRVYGYTF
TRBJ2-3 | NA | NA | TRBV5-1 | TGCGCCAGCATGTTGAGGCAGGCAGATACGCAGTATTTT | CASMLRQADTQYF
TRBJ2-7 | few | NA | TRBV7-2 | TGTGCCAGCAGTTTTCTCTACGAGCAGTACTTC | CASSFLYEQYF
TRBJ2-7 | NA | TRBD2 | TRBV5-1 | TGCGCCAGCAGCCGGGAGGGCTCCTACGAGCAGTACTTC | CASSREGSYEQYF
TRBJ2-7 | many | NA | TRBV4-2 | TGTGCCAGCAGCCAAGGAAATGGTGTTAAGCAGTACTTC | CASSQGNGVKQYF
TRBJ2-2 | once | NA | TRBV14 | TGTGCCAGCAGCCTTCACAGGCGTCCCGGGGAGCTGTTTTTT | CASSLHRRPGELFF
TRBJ2-4 | few | TRBD1 | TRBV14 | TGTGCCAGCAGCCGACAGGGGGCGCTTGACATTCAGTACTTC | CASSRQGALDIQYF
TRBJ1-2 | NA | NA | TRBV5-1 | TGCGCCGGCAGCATGGGACACGGCTATGGCTACACCTTC | CAGSMGHGYGYTF
TRBJ1-1 | many | NA | TRBV12-3/TRBV12-4 | TGTGCCAGCAGTGCTCGGGACTCCAGCGGGAAAAACACTGAAGCTTTCTTT | CASSARDSSGKNTEAFF
TRBJ2-5 | NA | TRBD1 | TRBV18 | TGTGCCAGCTCACCCGTAGGGGGCAGAGAGACCCAGTACTTC | CASSPVGGRETQYF
TRBJ1-4 | many | NA | TRBV7-2 | TGTGCCAGCAGCTTAGGTGTAGCCTCAACTAATGAAAAACTGTTTTTT | CASSLGVASTNEKLFF
TRBJ2-2 | few | NA | TRBV6-1 | TGTGCCAGCAGTGAGGAGGGGGCGAACACCGGGGAGCTGTTTTTT | CASSEEGANTGELFF
TRBJ2-3 | NA | NA | TRBV7-3 | TGTGCCAGCAGCGCCTCAAGGGGGGCAACGCAGTATTTT | CASSASRGATQYF
TRBJ2-5 | many | NA | TRBV5-1 | TGCGCCAGCAGCTTGGCCATCAGCCAAGAGACCCAGTACTTC | CASSLAISQETQYF
TRBJ2-1 | many | TRBD2 | TRBV2 | TGTGCCAGCAGCGGGGGGGGGTTAAATGAGCAGTTCTTC | CASSGGGLNEQFF
TRBJ1-5 | few | TRBD1 | TRBV6-2/TRBV6-3 | TGTGCCAGCAGGTCGCACGGGACAGCTTTTAATCAGCCCCAGCATTTT | CASRSHGTAFNQPQHF
TRBJ1-1 | NA | NA | TRBV10-3 | TGTGCCATCAAACAGCCGAACACTGAAGCTTTCTTT | CAIKQPNTEAFF
TRBJ2-2 | NA | TRBD1 | TRBV25-1 | TGTGCCAGCAGTAAAGGGGGCGCGCCCGAGGAGCTGTATTTT | CASSKGGAPEELYF
TRBJ2-2 | NA | NA | TRBV20-1 | TGCAGTGCTAGACCAGGGGTCGGAACCGGGGAGCTGTTTTTT | CSARPGVGTGELFF
TRBJ2-6 | many | NA | TRBV7-9 | TGTGCCAGCAGCATACAGGGAATCACTGGGGCCAACGTCCTGACTTTC | CASSIQGITGANVLTF
TRBJ2-7 | many | NA | TRBV15 | TGTGCCACTTCCGACGGACAGCTAACCTACGAGCAGTACTTC | CATSDGQLTYEQYF
TRBJ2-5 | few | TRBD2 | TRBV5-4 | TGTGCCGGCAGCTTCGGAGCGGGGGCCGAGACCCAGTACTTC | CAGSFGAGAETQYF
TRBJ2-2 | NA | TRBD2 | TRBV7-2 | TGTGCCAGCAGCGATATCGTGGCGGGAGTTACCGGGGAGCTGTTTTTT | CASSDIVAGVTGELFF
TRBJ2-3 | many | NA | TRBV5-1 | TGCGCCAGCAGCGAGGGGTTAGGGACCACAGATACGCAGTATTTT | CASSEGLGTTDTQYF
TRBJ2-7 | many | NA | TRBV28 | TGTGCCAGCAGTTTATTCTGGGGAAACGAGCAGTACTTC | CASSLFWGNEQYF
TRBJ1-2 | NA | NA | TRBV4-1 | TGCGCCAGCAGCCAAGATGGGGGGTCCGGTCGGGGGAATGGCTACACCTTC | CASSQDGGSGRGNGYTF
TRBJ1-2 | NA | TRBD1 | TRBV6-1 | TGTGCCAGCAGTCGATCCCAATGGACAGGGAGCTGGGACTATGGCTACACCTTC | CASSRSQWTGSWDYGYTF
TRBJ1-3 | NA | NA | TRBV12-3/TRBV12-4 | TGTGCCAGCAACGAACGGGGCTCTGGAAACACCATATATTTT | CASNERGSGNTIYF
TRBJ1-2 | many | TRBD1 | TRBV29-1 | TGCAGCTTCGCTGATAACAGGGGAGGCTACACCTTC | CSFADNRGGYTF
TRBJ2-1 | many | TRBD2 | TRBV7-2 | TGTGCCAGCAGCTTACGGGGGGTGAGGAACAATGAGCAGTTCTTC | CASSLRGVRNNEQFF
TRBJ2-2 | NA | TRBD1 | TRBV7-8 | TGTGCCAGCAGCTTAATGACAGGGGTTACCGGGGAGCTGTTTTTT | CASSLMTGVTGELFF
TRBJ1-6 | NA | NA | TRBV28 | TGTGCCAGCAGAAGGGGGGTTTCACCCCTCCACTTT | CASRRGVSPLHF
TRBJ1-1 | NA | NA | TRBV18 | TGTGCCAGCTCACCACTCGGGGACATGAACACTGAAGCTTTCTTT | CASSPLGDMNTEAFF
TRBJ1-1 | NA | NA | TRBV5-8 | TGTGCCAGCAGCTTGAGGGCAGCTCTTCTGAACACTGAAGCTTTCTTT | CASSLRAALLNTEAFF
TRBJ1-2 | few | TRBD1 | TRBV11-2 | TGTGCCAGCAGCTTGACAGGGGCATACTATGGCTACACCTTC | CASSLTGAYYGYTF